Presented here are 27 T cell receptor beta chains from one specimen sequenced in a study of control samples from healthy donors and cancer patients. Produced via immunoSEQ multiplex PCR; TCRdb's table is partial and in-frame only. The table lists roughly 130,000 clones, approximately 90% of them singletons. The sample consisted of blood. The source of these receptors is a man between 18 and 29 years old in good health.

This clone has a single count. V is TRBV4-1 and J is TRBJ1-2; TRBD1 matches 9 bases. With V trimmed by 5 bases and J by 7 bases, 11 bases remained unmatched. The CDR3 extends over 15 amino acids. From germline, CDR1 is MGHRA and CDR2 YSYEKL. The CDR3 coding sequence is TGCGCCAGCAGCGGTGGGACAGGGAAAAGGGGTGGCTACACCTTC. Translating gives CASSGGTGKRGGYTF.

The chain joins TRBV4-2 to TRBJ2-2, with TRBD1 identical over 7 bases. Losses at the gene ends were 4 bases for V and 4 bases for J; bases not matched to a gene: 15. The germline gives CDR1 LGHNA, CDR2 YNFKEQ. The CDR3 covers 18 residues. CDR3 coding DNA: TGTGCCAGCAGCCCACAAGGTACAGGGGTTCATTCCACCGGGGAGCTGTTTTTT. This sequence encodes CASSPQGTGVHSTGELFF.

The V call is TRBV5-1, the J call TRBJ2-6; D call uncertain. CDR1 and CDR2 (germline): SGHRS, YFSETQ. This CDR3 contains 17 residues. The ends were cut back, 0 bases at V and 0 bases at J, with 10 bases in the middle. CDR3 nucleotides: TGCGCCAGCAGCTTGGCCGGGTTAGCCTCTGGGGCCAACGTCCTGACTTTC. Residues: CASSLAGLASGANVLTF. Full variable domain (rest looked up from reference TRBV5-1 and TRBJ2-6): KAGVTQTPRYLIKTRGQQVTLSCSPISGHRSVSWYQQTPGQGLQFLFEYFSETQRNKGNFPGRFSGRQFSNSRSEMNVSTLELGDSALYLCASSLAGLASGANVLTFGAGSRLTVL.

The chain has TRBV7-2 and TRBJ2-1; unclear D gene. The ends were cut back, 3 bases at V and 12 bases at J, with 9 bases in the middle. Germline loops: CDR1 SGHTA, CDR2 FQGNSA. The CDR3 covers 11 residues. The CDR3 loop is CASSFGLGQFF. The CDR3 region has the DNA TGTGCCAGCAGCTTTGGTCTGGGGCAGTTCTTC.

Notes on this clone: This specimen includes other DNA sequences encoding the same CDR3. V usage is TRBV7-9 and J usage is TRBJ1-4, with D possibly TRBD1 on 5 matching bases. The CDR3 spans 14 residues. V dropped 1 base and J dropped 4 bases, with 7 bases sitting between them. Germline V gives CDR1 SEHNR, CDR2 FQNEAQ (reference sequence). The CDR3 DNA reads as TGTGCCAGCAGCTTAGGACAGAGTAATGAAAAACTGTTTTTT. This codes for CASSLGQSNEKLFF.

V and J are TRBV6-1 and TRBJ1-3; D is uncertain. The germline V gene has CDR1 MNHNS and CDR2 SASEGT. Trimming took 4 bases from V and 0 from J, leaving 13 bases between them. This CDR3 region has 16 residues. This CDR3 reads CASSVSLPNSGNTIYF. The CDR3 coding sequence is TGTGCCAGCAGTGTTTCCCTTCCTAACTCTGGAAACACCATATATTTT.

In DNA form, the CDR3 reads TGTGCCAGCAGCCCCCGCCGGGACAGCGTTACCTACGAGCAGTACTTC. As protein: CASSPRRDSVTYEQYF. V usage is TRBV9 and J usage is TRBJ2-7, with 7 positions matching TRBD1. The CDR3 is 16 residues long. V gave up 4 bases and J gave up 2 bases; unmatched junction bases: 12. The germline CDR1 and CDR2 sequences are SGDLS and YYNGEE.

In this sample, this clone turned up once. V usage is TRBV2 and J usage is TRBJ2-5, with 8 nucleotides matching TRBD2. Trimming removed 0 bases from V and 7 bases from J; junction bases left unmatched: 10. Per germline, CDR1 SNHLY and CDR2 FYNNEI. The CDR3 spans 16 residues. CDR3 DNA: TGTGCCAGCAGTGAAGCGGTAGCGGGGCCTAGGCGGACCCAGTACTTC. Translating it yields CASSEAVAGPRRTQYF.

The chain carries TRBV5-5 and TRBJ1-5; 7 nucleotides align to TRBD1. CDR3 length: 15 amino acids. CDR1 is SGHKS and CDR2 is YYEKEE in the germline V gene (reference sequence). Trimming at V came to 3 bases and at J to 7 bases, leaving 10 bases not matched to a gene. The CDR3 spells CASSSAGGLKQPQHF. The DNA for the CDR3 is TGTGCCAGCAGCTCGGCAGGGGGTTTGAAACAGCCCCAGCATTTT.

This sequence joins TRBV6-1 and TRBJ1-5, with TRBD1 matching 9 bases. The CDR3 is made up of 16 amino acids. J lost 8 bases, V lost 2 bases, and 10 bases had no gene match. Germline V gives CDR1 MNHNS, CDR2 SASEGT. DNA of the CDR3: TGTGCCAGCAGTGAAAACGTGGGACAGGGCTCAGAGCCCCAGCATTTT. Amino acid sequence: CASSENVGQGSEPQHF.

The rearrangement links TRBV5-6 to TRBJ2-5; no firm D call. Germline V gene sequence: CDR1 SGHDT, CDR2 YYEEEE. The CDR3 length is 14 residues. The V gene lost 2 bases and the J gene lost 1 base, with 9 bases spanning the gap. The DNA of the CDR3 is TGTGCCAGCAGCTTCACCGATATCCAAGAGACCCAGTACTTC. Translated: CASSFTDIQETQYF.

V is TRBV3-1 (or the pseudogene TRBV3-2) and J is TRBJ1-1; tentatively, D is TRBD1 (5 bases). The CDR3 extends over 14 amino acids. The germline V and J ends were trimmed by 8 bases and 2 bases, with 15 bases remaining between them. Germline-derived CDR1 and CDR2 are LGHDT and YNNKEL (reference sequence). CDR3 sequence: CASSFGQGNTEAFF. CDR3 nucleotide sequence: TGTGCCAGCTCCTTTGGGCAGGGCAACACTGAAGCTTTCTTT.

With respect to this clone: This same CDR3 is encoded by further DNA sequences in the sample. The rearrangement joins TRBV7-3 to TRBJ1-1; D is unresolved. The CDR3 covers 13 residues. V lost 0 bases and J 2 bases, leaving 4 bases between the germline ends. The germline CDR1 and CDR2 sequences are SGHTA and FQGTGA. Written as DNA, the CDR3 is TGTGCCAGCAGCTTAACTGGTAACACTGAAGCTTTCTTT. Its translation is CASSLTGNTEAFF.

The genes are TRBV4-1 and TRBJ1-2; D ambiguous. The germline V and J ends were trimmed by 1 base and 7 bases, with 13 bases remaining between them. Germline assignment: CDR1 MGHRA and CDR2 YSYEKL. The CDR3 sequence is 14 residues long. The CDR3 bases are TGCGCCAGCAGCCAAGGGCAAGGGAATCGTGGCTACACCTTC. Translated: CASSQGQGNRGYTF.

The rearrangement uses TRBV7-3 and TRBJ2-7; unclear D gene. The CDR3 is made up of 15 amino acids. The germline V gene encodes CDR1 SGHTA and CDR2 FQGTGA. The V end was cut by 1 base, the J end by 6 bases, with 16 bases between. CDR3 region: CASSLNSQPLVEQYF. The CDR3 nucleotides are TGTGCCAGCAGCTTAAATTCACAGCCTCTGGTCGAGCAGTACTTC.

The gene calls are TRBV12-5 and TRBJ1-1, with no clear D. The CDR3 is 15 amino acids. V shed 0 bases and J shed 0 bases, with 8 bases lying between them. Per the germline V gene, CDR1 is LGHNT and CDR2 is FRNRAP. The CDR3 bases are TGTGCTAGTGGTTTGGTATTAGGTCTGAACACTGAAGCTTTCTTT. It specifies CASGLVLGLNTEAFF. Complete variable domain (other parts from reference TRBV12-5 and TRBJ1-1): DARVTQTPRHKVTEMGQEVTMRCQPILGHNTVFWYRQTMMQGLELLAYFRNRAPLDDSGMPKDRFSAEMPDATLATLKIQPSEPRDSAVYFCASGLVLGLNTEAFFGQGTRLTVV.

The V gene is TRBV19, the J gene TRBJ1-2; no clear D. Looked up from germline, CDR1 is LNHDA and CDR2 is SQIVND (reference sequence). V lost 7 bases, J lost 2 bases, and 14 bases lay in between. This CDR3 is 14 amino acids long. This chain's CDR3 is CASNRQPGNYGYTF. CDR3 coding DNA: TGTGCCAGTAATAGGCAGCCCGGGAACTATGGCTACACCTTC.

The chain has TRBV29-1 and TRBJ1-2, with D possibly TRBD1 on 6 matching bases. The V end lost 4 bases, the J end lost 8 bases, and 11 bases lay between the germline ends. CDR1 is SQVTM and CDR2 is ANQGSEA in the germline V gene. There are 11 residues in the CDR3. The CDR3 protein is CSVVAGEGYTF. The CDR3 DNA reads TGCAGCGTTGTAGCAGGGGAGGGCTACACCTTC.

The chain links TRBV2 to TRBJ1-5; no firm D call. This CDR3 is 13 amino acids long. The V gene lost 7 bases and the J gene lost 3 bases, with 10 bases spanning the gap. The V gene's germline CDR1 is SNHLY and CDR2 FYNNEI. This CDR3 reads CASMQEANQPQHF. The CDR3 DNA reads as TGTGCCAGCATGCAGGAGGCCAATCAGCCCCAGCATTTT.

The chain combines TRBV11-2 with TRBJ1-1; no firm D call. Trimming took 1 base from V and 6 from J, leaving 18 bases between them. The CDR3 spans 16 residues. CDR1 is SGHAT and CDR2 is FQNNGV in the germline V gene. CDR3 bases: TGTGCCAGCAGCTTAGGGTTTCGGGGTTTCTCCCCTGAAGCTTTCTTT. Encoded protein: CASSLGFRGFSPEAFF.

This sequence joins TRBV10-2 and TRBJ1-1; D is uncertain. The CDR3 is made up of 13 amino acids. Germline V gene lookup returns CDR1 WSHSY and CDR2 SAAADI. V lost 2 bases, J lost 2 bases, and 6 bases lay in between. The CDR3 coding sequence is TGCGCCAGCAGTGAGGGTACAAACACTGAAGCTTTCTTT. Protein sequence: CASSEGTNTEAFF.

This chain links TRBV27 with TRBJ1-6; D call uncertain. The germline gives CDR1 MNHEY, CDR2 SMNVEV (reference sequence). CDR3 length: 15 amino acids. V lost 7 bases to trimming and J lost 5 bases, with 15 bases between them. In DNA, the CDR3 is TGTGCCAGCAAGATTTCCGATGGCCATAATTCACCCCTCCACTTT. Translation gives CASKISDGHNSPLHF.

The chain couples TRBV3-1 (or the pseudogene TRBV3-2) to TRBJ2-7; 12 bases line up with TRBD2. The ends lost 3 bases at V and 7 bases at J; junction bases unmatched: 19. This CDR3 is 19 amino acids long. The V gene's germline CDR1 is LGHDT and CDR2 YNNKEL (reference sequence). CDR3 in DNA: TGTGCCAGCAGCCAGGGGTTGCTAGCGGGGGGGCCGACACGACAAGAGCAGTACTTC. This codes for CASSQGLLAGGPTRQEQYF.

The chain joins TRBV30 to TRBJ1-1; D ambiguous. Trimming stripped 4 bases from V and 9 bases from J, with 12 bases between. The germline gives CDR1 GTSNPN, CDR2 SVGIG (reference sequence). The CDR3 is made up of 11 amino acids. The CDR3 loop is CAWIMVWKAFF. CDR3 coding DNA: TGTGCCTGGATAATGGTGTGGAAAGCTTTCTTT.

V usage is TRBV6-5 and J usage is TRBJ1-3; tentative D call: TRBD1 (6 bases). The CDR3 has 15 amino acids. V dropped 5 bases and J dropped 2 bases, with 13 bases sitting between them. Per the germline V gene, CDR1 is MNHEY and CDR2 is SVGAGI. CDR3 in DNA: TGTGCCAGCAGTCCTCAGGGGAACCCTGGAAACACCATATATTTT. This codes for CASSPQGNPGNTIYF.

V usage is TRBV10-3 and J usage is TRBJ2-1; a weak D match, TRBD2 (5 bases). Germline V gives CDR1 ENHRY, CDR2 SYGVKD. Trimming removed 0 bases at V and 1 base at J, with 7 bases between. The CDR3 covers 15 residues. The CDR3 reads CAISESTGSYNEQFF. In DNA, the CDR3 is TGTGCCATCAGTGAGTCAACGGGATCCTACAATGAGCAGTTCTTC.

V gene TRBV5-4 combines with J gene TRBJ2-5; D is perhaps TRBD2 (5 bases). In germline, CDR1 is SGHNT, CDR2 YYREEE (reference sequence). The CDR3 runs 13 residues. V was clipped by 3 bases and J by 1 base, with 7 bases between them. The CDR3 region is CASSSTTQETQYF. CDR3 bases: TGTGCCAGCAGCTCGACTACCCAAGAGACCCAGTACTTC.